This entry lists 26 T cell receptor beta chains sequenced from one sample in a study of T-cell memory formation after mild COVID-19. TCRdb used MiXCR to reprocess the 5' RACE reads, holding one entry per CDR3 protein. The sample has about 340,000 distinct CDR3 sequences; about an eighth are singletons. The source material was PBMCs or a T cell subset sorted from them (not recorded which). These receptors were taken from a man younger than 35 who had mild COVID-19 (a few samples of this study predate the infection). Cell type and time point are not known.

The chain couples TRBV18 to TRBJ1-4; 8 bases are a match to TRBD1. Trimming at V came to 2 bases and at J to 6 bases, leaving 14 bases not matched to a gene. The CDR3 runs 18 residues. Germline assignment: CDR1 KGHSH and CDR2 LQKENI. The CDR3 nucleotides are TGTGCCAGCTCACCAGGTATCACAGGGGGAAAGATCGATGAAAAACTGTTTTTT. Translated: CASSPGITGGKIDEKLFF. Filled out from reference TRBV18 and TRBJ1-4, the complete variable domain reads NAGVMQNPRHLVRRRGQEARLRCSPMKGHSHVYWYRQLPEEGLKFMVYLQKENIIDESGMPKERFSAEFPKEGPSILRIQQVVRGDSAAYFCASSPGITGGKIDEKLFFGSGTQLSVL.

The chain has TRBV27 and TRBJ1-5; D remains ambiguous. Germline CDR1 and CDR2: MNHEY and SMNVEV (reference sequence). The V gene lost 8 bases and the J gene lost 4 bases, with 6 bases spanning the gap. The CDR3 runs 11 residues. DNA of the CDR3: TGTGCCAGCGGAATAAATCAGCCCCAGCATTTT. This encodes CASGINQPQHF.

This clonotype has ten or more counts. The genes are TRBV12-3 or TRBV12-4 and TRBJ2-3; D may be TRBD1 (6 bases). The V and J ends lost 4 bases and 3 bases respectively, with 14 bases between them. This CDR3 has 15 residues. For the CDR3, the DNA is TGTGCCAGCAGTTACCGGGTTCAGGGGACAGATACGCAGTATTTT. Protein sequence: CASSYRVQGTDTQYF.

The rearrangement uses TRBV30 and TRBJ1-1; 7 nucleotides line up with TRBD1. CDR1 is GTSNPN, CDR2 SVGIG, per germline (reference sequence). There are 13 residues in the CDR3. Trimming cost V 6 bases and J 0 bases; bases outside gene matches: 4. The CDR3 bases are TGTGCCTGTAAACAGGGGATGAACACTGAAGCTTTCTTT. Translated: CACKQGMNTEAFF.

This clonotype was counted ten times or more. This chain connects TRBV4-1 to TRBJ2-3; D gene uncertain. Germline V lookup: CDR1 MGHRA, CDR2 YSYEKL. V lost 0 bases and J 0 bases, leaving 10 bases between the germline ends. The CDR3 has 16 residues. Written as DNA, the CDR3 is TGCGCCAGCAGCCAAGAATCCCGACCGAGCACAGATACGCAGTATTTT. It specifies CASSQESRPSTDTQYF.

This chain connects TRBV11-2 to TRBJ2-5; 9 bases agree with TRBD2. Germline CDR1 is SGHAT and CDR2 is FQNNGV. The CDR3 sequence is 17 residues long. Losses at the gene ends were 3 bases for V and 2 bases for J; bases not matched to a gene: 10. The CDR3 DNA is TGTGCCAGCAGCTTCTACCCCCCCACTAGCGGGCAAGAGACCCAGTACTTC. This gives the protein CASSFYPPTSGQETQYF.

V gene TRBV3-1 combines with J gene TRBJ2-5, with 10 bases identical to TRBD2. There are 16 residues in the CDR3. The trim removed 3 bases at V and 8 bases at J, leaving 12 bases unmatched. The germline V gene encodes CDR1 LGHDT and CDR2 YNNKEL (reference sequence). In nucleotides, the CDR3 is TGTGCCAGCAGCCAGGTCGTAACCGGGACTAGCGACACCCAGTACTTC. This encodes CASSQVVTGTSDTQYF.

This chain uses TRBV20-1 with TRBJ1-1, with D maybe TRBD1 (5 bases). CDR1 and CDR2 from the germline V gene are DFQATT and SNEGSKA (reference sequence). The CDR3 loop spans 14 amino acids. V was pared by 1 base and J by 3 bases, with 12 bases between. CDR3 loop: CSARGSQGYTEAFF. DNA of the CDR3: TGCAGTGCTAGAGGGTCGCAGGGTTACACTGAAGCTTTCTTT.

The sample holds a few counts of this clonotype. The chain employs TRBV5-1 and TRBJ2-3; TRBD2 is a possible D gene (6 bases). The CDR3 has 15 amino acids. The V and J ends lost 0 bases and 4 bases respectively, with 12 bases between them. Per the germline V gene, CDR1 is SGHRS and CDR2 is YFSETQ. The CDR3 is CASSLVLASADTQYF. CDR3 nucleotides: TGCGCCAGCAGCTTGGTACTAGCCTCAGCAGATACGCAGTATTTT.

This clonotype was counted a few times. The chain combines TRBV27 with TRBJ2-3; 8 nucleotides agree with TRBD2. The trim removed 3 bases at V and 5 bases at J, leaving 7 bases unmatched. Germline assignment: CDR1 MNHEY and CDR2 SMNVEV (reference sequence). The CDR3 covers 15 residues. CDR3 DNA sequence: TGTGCCAGCAGTTTTATCCGGGGGGGCAGAGATACGCAGTATTTT. This encodes CASSFIRGGRDTQYF.

This clonotype has a handful of counts. The chain has TRBV28 and TRBJ1-5; tentative D call: TRBD1 (6 bases). The germline CDR1 and CDR2 sequences are MDHEN and SYDVKM. CDR3 length equals 13 residues. V lost 10 bases and J 2 bases, leaving 12 bases between the germline ends. CDR3 region: CATFPGGNQPQHF. The CDR3 DNA follows: TGTGCCACCTTCCCAGGGGGCAATCAGCCCCAGCATTTT.

The chain uses TRBV7-2 and TRBJ2-3; D is undetermined. The germline V gene encodes CDR1 SGHTA and CDR2 FQGNSA. Trimming cost V 5 bases and J 2 bases, with 17 bases left between them. This CDR3 contains 16 residues. This CDR3 reads CASSLPGGRPTDTQYF. In DNA form, the CDR3 reads TGTGCCAGCAGCCTCCCCGGTGGGCGGCCCACAGATACGCAGTATTTT. The full variable domain, in which reference TRBV7-2 and TRBJ2-3 provide the parts outside the CDR3, is GAGVSQSPSNKVTEKGKDVELRCDPISGHTALYWYRQSLGQGLEFLIYFQGNSAPDKSGLPSDRFSAERTGGSVSTLTIQRTQQEDSAVYLCASSLPGGRPTDTQYFGPGTRLTVL.

The V call is TRBV5-4, the J call TRBJ2-1; D call uncertain. Looked up from germline, CDR1 is SGHNT and CDR2 is YYREEE (reference sequence). Trimming pared 0 bases from V and 8 bases from J, leaving 12 bases between. This CDR3 region has 14 residues. The CDR3 DNA follows: TGTGCCAGCAGCTTGGGTGGACCCCGCGATGAGCAGTTCTTC. Its translation: CASSLGGPRDEQFF. Full variable domain (missing parts from reference TRBV5-4 and TRBJ2-1): ETGVTQSPTHLIKTRGQQVTLRCSSQSGHNTVSWYQQALGQGPQFIFQYYREEENGRGNFPPRFSGLQFPNYSSELNVNALELDDSALYLCASSLGGPRDEQFFGPGTRLTVL.

At least ten counts were recorded for this clonotype. The chain links TRBV20-1 to TRBJ2-7; no clear D gene. The germline CDR1 and CDR2 sequences are DFQATT and SNEGSKA (reference sequence). The V end lost 0 bases, the J end lost 0 bases, and 9 bases lay between the germline ends. CDR3 length: 14 amino acids. Here the CDR3 DNA reads TGCAGTGCTAGAGATCGGATTAGCTCCTACGAGCAGTACGTC. Protein product: CSARDRISSYEQYV.

The sample holds many counts of this clonotype. The chain carries TRBV29-1 and TRBJ1-1; D possibly corresponds to TRBD1 (5 bases). V lost 8 bases and J lost 4, with 11 bases in between. Germline-derived CDR1 and CDR2 are SQVTM and ANQGSEA. The CDR3 runs to 11 residues. CDR3 nucleotides: TGCAGCCCTGGGAGGGGCACTGAAGCTTTCTTT. This sequence encodes CSPGRGTEAFF.

This clonotype has a handful of counts. This sequence joins TRBV4-1 and TRBJ1-1; a possible D gene is TRBD1 (5 bases). The germline V gene has CDR1 MGHRA and CDR2 YSYEKL. CDR3 length equals 13 residues. V lost 3 bases and J lost 4, with 9 bases in between. The CDR3 region is CASSQGRSTEAFF. The CDR3 coding sequence is TGCGCCAGCAGCCAGGGGCGCAGCACTGAAGCTTTCTTT.

This clonotype was seen more than once but under ten times. The chain couples TRBV2 to TRBJ2-2; no reliable D call. The CDR3 has 11 residues. V lost 7 bases, J lost 3 bases, and 3 bases lay in between. From germline, CDR1 is SNHLY and CDR2 FYNNEI. Here the CDR3 reads CASTYTGELFF. In DNA, the CDR3 is TGTGCCAGCACATACACCGGGGAGCTGTTTTTT.

V is TRBV7-2 and J is TRBJ1-4; D may be TRBD1 (6 bases). The CDR3 runs to 14 residues. V lost 5 bases and J 5 bases, leaving 12 bases between the germline ends. The germline V gene has CDR1 SGHTA and CDR2 FQGNSA. CDR3 DNA: TGTGCCAGCAGCCTCAGGGGAACGAATGAAAAACTGTTTTTT. As protein: CASSLRGTNEKLFF.

This clonotype was detected a few times. The V call is TRBV28, the J call TRBJ1-2, with 7 bases matching TRBD1. This CDR3 is 15 amino acids long. CDR1 MDHEN and CDR2 SYDVKM come from the germline V gene. With 3 bases clipped from V and 2 bases from J, the junction kept 6 bases outside the gene matches. This chain's CDR3 is CASSFPTGANYGYTF. In DNA form, the CDR3 reads TGTGCCAGCAGTTTCCCCACAGGGGCGAACTATGGCTACACCTTC.

The chain joins TRBV15 to TRBJ1-2, with D unresolved. The CDR3 extends over 15 amino acids. CDR1 and CDR2 from the germline V gene are LNHNV and YYDKDF (reference sequence). V lost 0 bases and J 4 bases, leaving 12 bases between the germline ends. CDR3 protein: CATSRDTESFYGYTF. The CDR3 bases are TGTGCCACCAGCAGAGATACAGAGTCTTTCTATGGCTACACCTTC.

The chain combines TRBV7-9 with TRBJ2-1; the match to TRBD1 covers 11 bases. The CDR3 has 16 amino acids. Per the germline V gene, CDR1 is SEHNR and CDR2 is FQNEAQ (reference sequence). Trimming cost V 5 bases and J 5 bases; bases outside gene matches: 8. CDR3: CASSPWTGGFNNEQFF. CDR3 in DNA: TGTGCCAGCAGCCCCTGGACAGGGGGCTTTAACAATGAGCAGTTCTTC. Full variable domain (missing parts from reference TRBV7-9 and TRBJ2-1): DTGVSQNPRHKITKRGQNVTFRCDPISEHNRLYWYRQTLGQGPEFLTYFQNEAQLEKSRLLSDRFSAERPKGSFSTLEIQRTEQGDSAMYLCASSPWTGGFNNEQFFGPGTRLTVL.

This clonotype was detected a few times. A read error may account for a junction end that differs from germline. The chain recombines TRBV27 with TRBJ2-5; 8 bases map to TRBD1. This CDR3 has 12 residues. CDR1 is MNHEY and CDR2 is SMNVEV in the germline V gene (reference sequence). CDR3 bases: TGTGCCAGCAGTTTCAGCCGACAGGGGCTTATCTTC. This encodes CASSFSRQGLIF.

The J gene is TRBJ2-7, the V gene TRBV24-1; 8 bases match TRBD1. The J segment lost 5 bases and the V segment lost 7 bases, leaving 12 bases of the junction unmatched. The CDR3 runs 15 residues. The germline V gene has CDR1 KGHDR and CDR2 SFDVKD. CDR3 sequence (DNA): TGTGCCACCAGCGACCCGGGACAGGCGAAGGACGAGCAGTACGTC. Its translation is CATSDPGQAKDEQYV.

V and J are TRBV5-1 and TRBJ2-2; 9 bases align to TRBD2. Germline V gene lookup returns CDR1 SGHRS and CDR2 YFSETQ. J gave up 2 bases and V 4 bases, and 6 bases lay outside the gene matches. The CDR3 contains 16 residues. DNA of the CDR3: TGCGCCAGCAGCACCCAGCGGGGGGCTAACACCGGGGAGCTGTTTTTT. Protein sequence: CASSTQRGANTGELFF.

As DNA, the CDR3 is TGTGCCAGCAGCTTAAACGGTTGGGGAAACACCGGGGAGCTGTTTTTT. The encoded protein is CASSLNGWGNTGELFF. The genes are TRBV7-3 and TRBJ2-2; no clear D. Germline V gene data show CDR1 as SGHTA and CDR2 as FQGTGA. Trimming cost V 1 base and J 2 bases, with 11 bases left between them. This CDR3 comprises 16 residues.

This clonotype has at least ten counts. DNA for the CDR3: TGTGCCAGCAGCCAATATAAAAGCTCCTACAATGAGCAGTTCTTC. It translates to CASSQYKSSYNEQFF. The rearrangement joins TRBV14 to TRBJ2-1; no clear D gene. Trimming took off 2 bases at V and 0 bases at J, with 8 bases between the two ends. The CDR3 spans 15 residues. Germline loops: CDR1 SGHDN, CDR2 FVKESK.